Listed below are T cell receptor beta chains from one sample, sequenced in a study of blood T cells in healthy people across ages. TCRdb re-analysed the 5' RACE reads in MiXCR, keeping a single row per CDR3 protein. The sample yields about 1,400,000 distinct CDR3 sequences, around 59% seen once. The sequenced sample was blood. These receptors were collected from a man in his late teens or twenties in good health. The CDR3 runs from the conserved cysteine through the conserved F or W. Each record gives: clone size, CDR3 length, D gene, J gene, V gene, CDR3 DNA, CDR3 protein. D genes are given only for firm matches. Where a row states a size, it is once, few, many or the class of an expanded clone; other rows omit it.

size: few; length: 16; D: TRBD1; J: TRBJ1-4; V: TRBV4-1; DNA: TGCGCCAGCAGCCAACGAACTAGGGGGCTAGGTGAAAAACTGTTTTTT; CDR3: CASSQRTRGLGEKLFF
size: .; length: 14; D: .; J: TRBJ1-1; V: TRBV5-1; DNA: TGCGCCAGCAGCTTGGGACAGCGGGCCACTGAAGCTTTCTTT; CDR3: CASSLGQRATEAFF
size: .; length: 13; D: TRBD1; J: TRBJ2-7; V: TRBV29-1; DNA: TGCAGCGTCAACAGGGGCGATGGCTACGAGCAGTACTTC; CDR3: CSVNRGDGYEQYF
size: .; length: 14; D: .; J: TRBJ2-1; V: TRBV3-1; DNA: TGTGCCAGCAGCCAGGCCCGGGCCGTCTATGAGCAGTTCTTC; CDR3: CASSQARAVYEQFF
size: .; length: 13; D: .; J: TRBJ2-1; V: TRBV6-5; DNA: TGTGCCAGCAGTTACTCGATCCGGGGTGAGCAGTTCTTC; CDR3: CASSYSIRGEQFF
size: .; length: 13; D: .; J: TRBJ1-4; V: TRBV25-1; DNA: TGTGCCAGTTCAGACAGAGGAGAGGCAAAACTGTTTTTT; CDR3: CASSDRGEAKLFF
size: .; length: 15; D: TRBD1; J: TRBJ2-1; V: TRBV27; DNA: TGTGCCAGCAGGATAAGACAGGGGACCTACAATGAGCAGTTCTTC; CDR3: CASRIRQGTYNEQFF
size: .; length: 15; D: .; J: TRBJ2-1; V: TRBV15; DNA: TGTGCCACCAGCAGGCGACTAGATCGAACGTATGAGCAGTTCTTC; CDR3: CATSRRLDRTYEQFF
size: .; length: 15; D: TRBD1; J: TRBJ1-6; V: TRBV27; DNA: TGTGCCAGCAGTCCTCGACAGGGTTTTGCCTCACCCCTCCACTTT; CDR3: CASSPRQGFASPLHF
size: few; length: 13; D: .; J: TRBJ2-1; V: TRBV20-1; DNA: TGCAGTGCTGGGGGACTGGGAAACAATGAGCAGTTCTTC; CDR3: CSAGGLGNNEQFF
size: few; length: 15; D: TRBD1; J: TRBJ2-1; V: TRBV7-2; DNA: TGTGCCAGCAGCTCCTCGGGACAGGGCTACAATGAGCAGTTCTTC; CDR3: CASSSSGQGYNEQFF
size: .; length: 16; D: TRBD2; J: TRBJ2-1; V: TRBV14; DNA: TGTGCCAGCAGCGCCCGACTAGCGAACTCCTACAATGAGCAGTTCTTC; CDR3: CASSARLANSYNEQFF
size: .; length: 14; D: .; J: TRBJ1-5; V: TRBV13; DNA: TGTGCCAGCAGCATGGGGGGAGGATATCAGCCCCAGCATTTT; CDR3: CASSMGGGYQPQHF
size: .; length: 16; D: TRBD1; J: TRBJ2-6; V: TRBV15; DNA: TGTGCCACCAGCCGGACAGGACTGATTGGGGCCAACGTCCTGACTTTC; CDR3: CATSRTGLIGANVLTF
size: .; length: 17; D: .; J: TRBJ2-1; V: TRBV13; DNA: TGCGCCAGCAGCTCTAGGGGGGGACGGAGCTCCTACAATGAGCAGTTCTTC; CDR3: CASSSRGGRSSYNEQFF
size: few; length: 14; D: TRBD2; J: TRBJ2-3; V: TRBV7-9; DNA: TGTGCCAGCAGCACCATAGCGGGGTCAGATACGCAGTATTTT; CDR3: CASSTIAGSDTQYF
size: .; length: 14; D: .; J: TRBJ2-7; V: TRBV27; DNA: TGTGCCAGCAGTTTTGGTTCAGGAGAGTACGAGCAGTACTTC; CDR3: CASSFGSGEYEQYF
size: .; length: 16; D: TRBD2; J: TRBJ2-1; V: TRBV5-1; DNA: TGCGCCAGCAGCTTGGGACTAGCGGGGGGGGATGGTGAGCAGTTCTTC; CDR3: CASSLGLAGGDGEQFF
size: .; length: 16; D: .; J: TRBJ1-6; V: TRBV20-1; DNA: TGCAGTGCTCCCGACCACGGACAAGGGGGAAATTCACCCCTCCACTTT; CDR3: CSAPDHGQGGNSPLHF
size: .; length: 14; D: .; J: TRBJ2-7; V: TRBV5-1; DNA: TGCGCCAGCAGCTTGGCGGTAGCGGTCGATGAGCAGTACTTC; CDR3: CASSLAVAVDEQYF
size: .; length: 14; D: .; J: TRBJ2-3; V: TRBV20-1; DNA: TGCAGTGCTAGAGTAACACAACTCACAGATACGCAGTATTTT; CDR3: CSARVTQLTDTQYF
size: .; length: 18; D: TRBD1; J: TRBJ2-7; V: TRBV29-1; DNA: TGCAGCGTCGCCACCCCACTCAGGACAGGATTCGACTCCTACGAGCAGTACTTC; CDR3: CSVATPLRTGFDSYEQYF
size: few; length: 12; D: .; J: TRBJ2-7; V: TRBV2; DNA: TGTGCCAGCATTGAGGACTCCTACGAGCAGTACTTC; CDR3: CASIEDSYEQYF
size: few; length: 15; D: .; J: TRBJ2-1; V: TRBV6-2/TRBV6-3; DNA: TGTGCCAGCAGTTACTCTCGGGTGTCAGCAAATGAGCAGTTCTTC; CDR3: CASSYSRVSANEQFF
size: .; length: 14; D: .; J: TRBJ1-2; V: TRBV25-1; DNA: TGTGCCAGCAGTGGCTCGGAGAACAACTATGGCTACACCTTC; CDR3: CASSGSENNYGYTF
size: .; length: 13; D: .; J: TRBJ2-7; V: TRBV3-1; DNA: TGTGCCAGCAGCCCAGCGGAGCGCTACGAGCAGTACTTC; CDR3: CASSPAERYEQYF
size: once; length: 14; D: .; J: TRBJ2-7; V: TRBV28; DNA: TGTGCCAGCAGTTTACTGACCGGTAACAACGAGCAGTACTTC; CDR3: CASSLLTGNNEQYF
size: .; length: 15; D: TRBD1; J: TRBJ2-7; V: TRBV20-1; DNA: TGCAGTGCTAGTTCGGGACAGGAACTGCACTACGAGCAGTACTTC; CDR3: CSASSGQELHYEQYF
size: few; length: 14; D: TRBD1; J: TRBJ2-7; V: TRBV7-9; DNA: TGTGCCAGCAGCTTCCTAGGACAGGACTACGAGCAGTACTTC; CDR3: CASSFLGQDYEQYF
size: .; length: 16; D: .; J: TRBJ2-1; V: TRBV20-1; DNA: TGCAGTGCTAGAGATTCGGCGGGGTTCTCCTACAATGAGCAGTTCTTC; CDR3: CSARDSAGFSYNEQFF
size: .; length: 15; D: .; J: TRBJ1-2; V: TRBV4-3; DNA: TGCGCCAGCAGCCAGGATTCCGGGACCGAGTATGGCTACACCTTC; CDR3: CASSQDSGTEYGYTF
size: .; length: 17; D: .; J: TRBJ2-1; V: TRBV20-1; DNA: TGCAGTGCTCGACCCAGTTGGGGCGAGGCACGGTTCAATGAGCAGTTCTTC; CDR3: CSARPSWGEARFNEQFF
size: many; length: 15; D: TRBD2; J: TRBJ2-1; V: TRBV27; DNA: TGTGCCAGCAGTTTGACCGGGGGGGCTGGCGATGAGCAGTTCTTC; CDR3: CASSLTGGAGDEQFF
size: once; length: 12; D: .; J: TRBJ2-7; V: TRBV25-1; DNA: TGTGCCAGCAGTGAATACTCGACCGAGCAGTACTTC; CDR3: CASSEYSTEQYF
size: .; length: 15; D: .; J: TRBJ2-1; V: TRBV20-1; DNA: TGCAGTGCTAGCAGGGACGCGAGCTCCTACAATGAGCAGTTCTTC; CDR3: CSASRDASSYNEQFF
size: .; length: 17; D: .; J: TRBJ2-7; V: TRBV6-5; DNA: TGTGCCAGCAGTTACTCGATCGGAGGGACACATACCTACGAGCAGTACTTC; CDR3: CASSYSIGGTHTYEQYF
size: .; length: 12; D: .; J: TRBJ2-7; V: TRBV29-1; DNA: TGCAGCGTTGTCTTTCCGACCTACGAGCAGTACTTC; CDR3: CSVVFPTYEQYF
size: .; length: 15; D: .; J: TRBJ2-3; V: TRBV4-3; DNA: TGCGCCAGCAGCCAAGAGGGGCAGGGGCAGGATACGCAGTATTTT; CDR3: CASSQEGQGQDTQYF
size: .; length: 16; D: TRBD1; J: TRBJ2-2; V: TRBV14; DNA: TGTGCCAGCAGCGAATTGGACAGGATTAACACCGGGGAGCTGTTTTTT; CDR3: CASSELDRINTGELFF
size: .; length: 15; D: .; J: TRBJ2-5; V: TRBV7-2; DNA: TGTGCCAGCAGCTTAGGGACAGCGGTCCAAGAGACCCAGTACTTC; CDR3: CASSLGTAVQETQYF
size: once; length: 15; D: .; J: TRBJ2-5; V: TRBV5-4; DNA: TGTGCCAGCAGCACGCGTTCGGGGCCACAAGAGACCCAGTACTTC; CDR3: CASSTRSGPQETQYF
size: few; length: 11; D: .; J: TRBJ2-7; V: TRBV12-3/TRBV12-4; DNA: TGTGCCAGCAGTTTTGGTGTCGAGCAGTACTTC; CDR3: CASSFGVEQYF
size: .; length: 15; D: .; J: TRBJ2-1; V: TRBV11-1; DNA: TGTGCCAGCAGTCTGGGGAGGGGGAGCAGCGATGAGCAGTTCTTC; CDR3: CASSLGRGSSDEQFF
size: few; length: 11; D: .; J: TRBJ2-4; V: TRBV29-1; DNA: TGCAGCGTTCAAAGGGAAACCCAGCAGTACTTC; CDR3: CSVQRETQQYF
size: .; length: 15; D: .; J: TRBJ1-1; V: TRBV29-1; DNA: TGCAGCGTCCCAGGAATCGCGGGGGGACGACCTGAAGCTTTCTTT; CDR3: CSVPGIAGGRPEAFF